Listed below are T cell receptor beta chains from one sample, sequenced in a study of shared T cell receptors in the human thymus. The repertoire was sequenced with immunoSEQ multiplex PCR; TCRdb's copy has only in-frame clones and lacks some. The sample consists of approximately 730,000 clones, approximately 85% of them appearing once. These sequences were also reported in another study, on human thymus T cells.

Sequenced sample: thymocytes. These receptor sequences come from a girl less than two years old with a congenital heart defect. Each CDR3 is given with its conserved first and last residue. The order of the fields is J gene, clone size, V gene, D gene, CDR3 length, CDR3 protein, CDR3 DNA. The D gene is left open where the match is weak. Not every row has a clone size; where given, it reads once, few, many or a size class.

>TRBJ2-7|-|TRBV11-2|-|15
CASSPVGSTGYEQYF
TGTGCCAGCAGCCCCGTTGGTAGTACAGGTTACGAGCAGTACTTC
>TRBJ2-7|-|TRBV18|TRBD2|19
CASSPPASGGLTETYEQYF
TGTGCCAGCTCACCACCGGCTAGCGGGGGCCTAACCGAAACCTACGAGCAGTACTTC
>TRBJ2-1|-|TRBV4-3|TRBD2|18
CASSQEAVLGGTYNEQFF
TGCGCCAGCAGCCAAGAGGCAGTCCTGGGAGGGACCTACAATGAGCAGTTCTTC
>TRBJ2-4|-|TRBV10-2|TRBD2|14
CASSRTSGGNIQYF
TGCGCCAGCAGCCGGACTAGCGGGGGGAACATTCAGTACTTC
>TRBJ1-1|-|TRBV6-1|-|12
CATPTENTEAFF
TGTGCCACCCCGACAGAGAACACTGAAGCTTTCTTT
>TRBJ1-5|-|TRBV5-7|-|19
CASSLLGWGGLVLNQPQHF
TGTGCCAGCAGTCTCTTGGGGTGGGGAGGACTCGTCCTTAATCAGCCCCAGCATTTT
>TRBJ1-2|-|TRBV2|-|13
CASSDTGGYGYTF
TGTGCCAGCAGTGATACGGGAGGCTATGGCTACACCTTC
>TRBJ2-7|-|TRBV2|-|11
CASSEAREQYF
TGTGCCAGCAGTGAAGCGCGCGAGCAGTACTTC
>TRBJ1-1|-|TRBV7-9|-|19
CASSPLRQAGTPKDTEAFF
TGTGCCAGCAGCCCACTACGACAAGCCGGGACACCGAAAGACACTGAAGCTTTCTTT
>TRBJ2-2|-|TRBV12-5|TRBD2|17
CASGKYSGGGDTGELFF
TGTGCTAGTGGGAAATATAGCGGGGGGGGTGACACCGGGGAGCTGTTTTTT
>TRBJ2-5|few|TRBV5-5|TRBD1|15
CASRLFRQGWETQYF
TGTGCCAGCAGGCTTTTCCGACAGGGGTGGGAGACCCAGTACTTC
>TRBJ1-5|-|TRBV23-1|TRBD1|19
CASSRRDRKTLRGDQPQHF
TGCGCCAGCAGTCGCCGGGACAGGAAAACTCTACGAGGCGATCAGCCCCAGCATTTT
>TRBJ1-4|-|TRBV6-7|-|16
CASSNPRQRINEKLFF
TGTGCCAGCAGTAACCCCCGACAGCGAATTAATGAAAAACTGTTTTTT
>TRBJ2-1|-|TRBV4-2|-|15
CASSQDRAPFDEQFF
TGTGCCAGCAGCCAAGATCGAGCGCCGTTCGATGAGCAGTTCTTC
>TRBJ1-6|once|TRBV30|TRBD1|13
CAWRGTGVSPLHF
TGTGCCTGGAGGGGGACAGGGGTTTCACCCCTCCACTTT
>TRBJ1-1|-|TRBV5-1|-|15
CASSLAGMGALGAFF
TGCGCCAGCAGCTTGGCGGGTATGGGGGCGCTTGGGGCTTTCTTT
>TRBJ1-2|-|TRBV9|-|17
CASSRRKWNGTSYGYTF
TGTGCCAGCAGCCGAAGAAAGTGGAACGGGACAAGCTATGGCTACACCTTC
>TRBJ1-1|few|TRBV6-1|-|14
CASSEEDPFAEAFF
TGTGCCAGCAGTGAGGAGGATCCCTTTGCTGAAGCTTTCTTT
>TRBJ1-1|-|TRBV25-1|-|14
CASSESRRYTEAFF
TGTGCCAGCAGTGAGTCCAGGAGGTACACTGAAGCTTTCTTT
>TRBJ2-6|-|TRBV5-1|-|15
CASSSNRVGANVLTF
TGCGCCAGCAGCTCCAACAGGGTTGGGGCCAACGTCCTGACTTTC